A selection of T cell receptor beta chains follows, all from one sample in a study of regulatory T cells in long-lasting Graves disease. TCRdb processed the multiplex PCR reads anew with MiXCR; each CDR3 protein has one entry. The table includes 560,000 or so distinct CDR3 sequences, about 16% detected once. This sample was also put to use in a study of T cells in Graves' hyperthyroidism and ophthalmopathy.

The sample consisted of peripheral blood mononuclear cells (PBMCs), taken at new diagnosis, from a patient treated with antithyroid drugs. These receptors were obtained from a man aged 18 to 29 with Graves disease. Both conserved end residues are part of each CDR3. Each record gives: V gene, clone size, CDR3 protein. A row's size may be missing; if present it is once, few, many or a size class.

TRBV11-2 many CASSFPASYEQYF
TRBV6-5 NA CASSSYPASGGADTQYF
TRBV20-1 NA CSARKTSSYNSPLHF
TRBV12-3/TRBV12-4 many CASSLRTSGRPYEQYF
TRBV2 many CASSGASGRTYNEQFF
TRBV5-6 many CASSRFVGEQYF
TRBV10-2 few CASSEARGTEETQYF
TRBV20-1 many CSARGGHYEQYF
TRBV20-1 many CSADMGSLAVYNEQFF
TRBV27 many CATSPGVGARNEQFF
TRBV10-3 few CAISDSWGHQPQHF
TRBV6-1 few CASSPGVGTEQYF
TRBV2 many CASGNSNYEQYF
TRBV27 many CASSLSIPGRIGEQFF
TRBV30 many CAWSGQGDNEQFF
TRBV20-1 NA CSASQGGRTEAFF
TRBV27 many CASSLDRGGLEQYF
TRBV20-1 few CSARGSGQPQHF
TRBV7-9 NA CASSLAAGEWVEQYF
TRBV13 many CASSLRQRLNTEAFF
TRBV5-8 NA CASSLAPGQKNEQFF
TRBV30 many CAWRHAGTGSRTEAFF
TRBV20-1 NA CSAIQGAEGYNEQFF
TRBV24-1 many CATRHIRKPRTGANTGELFF
TRBV7-8 few CASSLVWGSEETQYF
TRBV6-1 NA CASSPSRRDYLSYEQYF
TRBV6-5 NA CASSYQGWEGYTF
TRBV5-1 many CASSRDNEQFF
TRBV7-9 NA CASSLAQFSEDTIYF
TRBV11-2 NA CASSLATTSTGELFF
TRBV7-9 few CASSLAAAYGYTF
TRBV20-1 few CSVLRGSGNQPQHF